These 4 T cell receptor beta chains came from one sample sequenced in a study of beta chain features in type 1 diabetes. Reverse transcribing all isolated RNA meant expressed TCRB transcripts were sequenced. TCRdb's table, derived via immunoSEQ multiplex PCR, lists solely in-frame clones and lacks some. This table has about 930,000 clones, roughly 16% appearing once. Sequencing used naive CD4+ T cells from blood. All receptors come from a woman between 18 and 30 years old in good health.

This clone was counted a few times. The rearrangement uses TRBV7-9 and TRBJ1-1; 8 bases match TRBD1. The CDR3 contains 14 residues. Losses at the gene ends were 4 bases for V and 5 bases for J; bases not matched to a gene: 6. From germline, CDR1 is SEHNR and CDR2 FQNEAQ (reference sequence). CDR3 nucleotides: TGTGCCAGCAGCTCGGACAGGGCGCGAACTGAAGCTTTCTTT. Translating gives CASSSDRARTEAFF.

The chain combines TRBV21-1 with TRBJ2-1; no check of the table's D call, TRBD2, against the DNA was made. TRBV21-1 is classified as a pseudogene. The CDR3 sequence is 18 residues long. As DNA, the CDR3 is TGTGCCAGCAGCAAAGTAGGCGGGATAAAATTGGAGGACAATGAGCAGTTCTTC. It yields the protein CASSKVGGIKLEDNEQFF.

The chain links TRBV6-5 to TRBJ2-3; D gene uncertain. The CDR3 contains 12 residues. V was trimmed by 6 bases and J by 4 bases, leaving 8 bases between them. Per germline, CDR1 MNHEY and CDR2 SVGAGI. CDR3 protein: CASSHRPDTQYF. In DNA form, the CDR3 reads TGTGCCAGCAGCCATAGACCAGATACGCAGTATTTT.

V is TRBV18 and J is TRBJ2-3, with D maybe TRBD1 (5 bases). There are 13 residues in the CDR3. Trimming shortened V by 8 bases and J by 6 bases, and 15 bases separated the two germline ends. Germline CDR1 and CDR2: KGHSH and LQKENI. In DNA form, the CDR3 reads TGTGCCAGCACGGAATTTCAGGGTGATACGCAGTATTTT. The encoded protein is CASTEFQGDTQYF.